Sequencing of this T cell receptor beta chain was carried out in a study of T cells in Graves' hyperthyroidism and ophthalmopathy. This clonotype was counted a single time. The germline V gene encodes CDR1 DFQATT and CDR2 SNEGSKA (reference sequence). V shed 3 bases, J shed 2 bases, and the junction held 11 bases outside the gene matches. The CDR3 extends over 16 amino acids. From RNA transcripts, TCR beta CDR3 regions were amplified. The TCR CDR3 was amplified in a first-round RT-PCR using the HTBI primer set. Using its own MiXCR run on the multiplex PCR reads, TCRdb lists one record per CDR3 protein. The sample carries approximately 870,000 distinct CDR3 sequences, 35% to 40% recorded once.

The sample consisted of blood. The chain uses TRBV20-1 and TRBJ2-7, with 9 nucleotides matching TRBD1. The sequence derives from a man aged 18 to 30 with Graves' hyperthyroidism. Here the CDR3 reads CSASEKQGARPYEQYF. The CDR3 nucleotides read TGCAGTGCTAGTGAAAAACAGGGGGCTCGTCCCTACGAGCAGTACTTC.